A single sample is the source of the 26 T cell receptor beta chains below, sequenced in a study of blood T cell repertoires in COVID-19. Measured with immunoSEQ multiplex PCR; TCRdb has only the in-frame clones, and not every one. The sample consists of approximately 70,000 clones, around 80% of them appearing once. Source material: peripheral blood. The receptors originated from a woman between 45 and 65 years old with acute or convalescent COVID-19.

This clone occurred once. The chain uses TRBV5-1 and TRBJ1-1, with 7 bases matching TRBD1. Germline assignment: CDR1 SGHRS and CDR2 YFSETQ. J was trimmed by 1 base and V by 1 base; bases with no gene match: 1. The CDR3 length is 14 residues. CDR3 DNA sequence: TGCGCCAGCAGCTTGTCAGGGGGGAACACTGAAGCTTTCTTT. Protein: CASSLSGGNTEAFF.

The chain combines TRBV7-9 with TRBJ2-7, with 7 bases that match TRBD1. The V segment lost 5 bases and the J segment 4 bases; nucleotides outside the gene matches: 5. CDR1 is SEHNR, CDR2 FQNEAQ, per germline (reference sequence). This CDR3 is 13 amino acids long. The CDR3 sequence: CASSPPRGYEQYF. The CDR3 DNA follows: TGTGCCAGCAGCCCACCCAGGGGGTACGAGCAGTACTTC.

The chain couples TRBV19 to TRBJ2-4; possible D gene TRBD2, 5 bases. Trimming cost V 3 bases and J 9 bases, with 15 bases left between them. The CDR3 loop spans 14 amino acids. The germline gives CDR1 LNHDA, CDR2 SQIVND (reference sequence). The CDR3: CASSIRRGYSIQYF. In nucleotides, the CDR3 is TGTGCCAGTAGTATCCGACGGGGATATAGCATTCAGTACTTC.

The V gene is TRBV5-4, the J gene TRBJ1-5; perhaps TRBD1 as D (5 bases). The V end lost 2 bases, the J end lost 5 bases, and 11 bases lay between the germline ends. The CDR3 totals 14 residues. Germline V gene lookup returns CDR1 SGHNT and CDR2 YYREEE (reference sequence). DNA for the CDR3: TGTGCCAGCAGCTTCCAGGGCCGCGATCAGCCCCAGCATTTT. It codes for CASSFQGRDQPQHF.

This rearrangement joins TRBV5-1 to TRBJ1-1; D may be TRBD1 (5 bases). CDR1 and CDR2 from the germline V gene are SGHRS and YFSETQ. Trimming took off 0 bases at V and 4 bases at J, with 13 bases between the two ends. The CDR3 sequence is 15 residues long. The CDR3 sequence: CASSLERGGGTEAFF. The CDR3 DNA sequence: TGCGCCAGCAGCTTGGAGAGGGGAGGAGGCACTGAAGCTTTCTTT.

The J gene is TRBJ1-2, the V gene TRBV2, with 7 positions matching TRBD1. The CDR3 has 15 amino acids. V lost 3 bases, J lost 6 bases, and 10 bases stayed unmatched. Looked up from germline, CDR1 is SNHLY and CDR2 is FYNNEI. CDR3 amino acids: CASSELGTVAHGYTF. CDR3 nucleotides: TGTGCCAGCAGTGAGCTTGGGACAGTGGCACATGGCTACACCTTC.

Written as DNA, the CDR3 is TGCGCCAGCAGCTTGGGCCTAGCGGGAGTGGATGAGCAGTTCTTC. It codes for CASSLGLAGVDEQFF. J is TRBJ2-1 and V is TRBV5-1, with 10 nucleotides matching TRBD2. CDR1 is SGHRS, CDR2 YFSETQ, per germline. V was clipped by 0 bases and J by 8 bases; unmatched bases: 5. CDR3 length equals 15 residues.

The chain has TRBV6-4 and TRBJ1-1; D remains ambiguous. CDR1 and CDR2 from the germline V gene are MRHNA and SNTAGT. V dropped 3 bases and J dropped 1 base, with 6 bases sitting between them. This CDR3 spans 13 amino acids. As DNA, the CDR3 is TGTGCCAGCAGTGAGAGAGAGAACACTGAAGCTTTCTTT. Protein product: CASSERENTEAFF.

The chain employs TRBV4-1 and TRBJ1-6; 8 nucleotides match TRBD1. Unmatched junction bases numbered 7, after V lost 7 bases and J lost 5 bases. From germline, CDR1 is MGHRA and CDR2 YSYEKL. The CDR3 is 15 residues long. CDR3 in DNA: TGCGCCAGCACCCTGACAGGGGAAAATAATTCACCCCTCCACTTT. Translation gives CASTLTGENNSPLHF.

The CDR3 nucleotides are TGCAGTGCTCGTGCAGGAGGAGAGACCCAGTACTTC. This sequence encodes CSARAGGETQYF. V gene TRBV20-1 combines with J gene TRBJ2-5; a possible D gene is TRBD2 (5 bases). This CDR3 spans 12 amino acids. Germline V gene sequence: CDR1 DFQATT, CDR2 SNEGSKA (reference sequence). Trimming removed 5 bases from V and 4 bases from J, with 11 bases in between.

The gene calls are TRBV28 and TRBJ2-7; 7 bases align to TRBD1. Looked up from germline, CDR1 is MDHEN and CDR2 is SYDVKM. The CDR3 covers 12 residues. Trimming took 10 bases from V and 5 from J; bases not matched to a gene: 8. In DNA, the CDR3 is TGTGCCACCCAAATGACAGGGCACGAGCAGTACTTC. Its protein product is CATQMTGHEQYF. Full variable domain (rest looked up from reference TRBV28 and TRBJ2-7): DVKVTQSSRYLVKRTGEKVFLECVQDMDHENMFWYRQDPGLGLRLIYFSYDVKMKEKGDIPEGYSVSREKKERFSLILESASTNQTSMYLCATQMTGHEQYFGPGTRLTVT.

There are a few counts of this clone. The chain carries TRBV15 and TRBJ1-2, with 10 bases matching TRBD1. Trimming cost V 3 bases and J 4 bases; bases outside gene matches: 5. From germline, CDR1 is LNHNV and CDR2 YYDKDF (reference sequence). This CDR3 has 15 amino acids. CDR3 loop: CATSSGQGGGYGYTF. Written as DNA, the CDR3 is TGTGCCACCAGCAGCGGACAGGGGGGCGGCTATGGCTACACCTTC.

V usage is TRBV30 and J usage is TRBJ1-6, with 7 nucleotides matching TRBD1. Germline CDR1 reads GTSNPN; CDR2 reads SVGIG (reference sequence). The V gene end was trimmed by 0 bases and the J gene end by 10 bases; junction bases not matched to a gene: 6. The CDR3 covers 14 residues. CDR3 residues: CAWSVSGGGSPLHF. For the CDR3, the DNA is TGTGCCTGGAGTGTATCAGGGGGTGGCTCACCCCTCCACTTT. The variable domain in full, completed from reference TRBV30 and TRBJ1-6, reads SQTIHQWPATLVQPVGSPLSLECTVEGTSNPNLYWYRQAAGRGLQLLFYSVGIGQISSEVPQNLSASRPQDRQFILSSKKLLLSDSGFYLCAWSVSGGGSPLHFGNGTRLTVT.

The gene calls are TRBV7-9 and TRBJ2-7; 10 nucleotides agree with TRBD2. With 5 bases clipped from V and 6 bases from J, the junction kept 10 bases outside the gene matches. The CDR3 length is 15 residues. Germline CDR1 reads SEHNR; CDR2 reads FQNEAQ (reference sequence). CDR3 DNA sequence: TGTGCCAGCAGCAGAACGGGGCTAGCGGGAGTCGAGCAGTACTTC. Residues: CASSRTGLAGVEQYF.

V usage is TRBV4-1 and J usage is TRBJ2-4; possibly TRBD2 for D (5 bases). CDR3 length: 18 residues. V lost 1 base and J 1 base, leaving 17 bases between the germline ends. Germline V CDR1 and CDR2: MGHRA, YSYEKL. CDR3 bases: TGCGCCAGCAGCCAAGTAGGAATAGTCAAGCGGGCCAAAAACATTCAGTACTTC. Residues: CASSQVGIVKRAKNIQYF.

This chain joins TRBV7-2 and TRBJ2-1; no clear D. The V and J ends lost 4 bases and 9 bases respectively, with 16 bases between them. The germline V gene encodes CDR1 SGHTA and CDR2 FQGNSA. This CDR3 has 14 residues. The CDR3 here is CASSSTRRVAEQFF. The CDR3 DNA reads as TGTGCCAGCAGCTCGACCCGACGGGTCGCTGAGCAGTTCTTC. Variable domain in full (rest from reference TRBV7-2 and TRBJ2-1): GAGVSQSPSNKVTEKGKDVELRCDPISGHTALYWYRQSLGQGLEFLIYFQGNSAPDKSGLPSDRFSAERTGGSVSTLTIQRTQQEDSAVYLCASSSTRRVAEQFFGPGTRLTVL.

CDR3 sequence reads: CASRQDLMNTEAFF. DNA of the CDR3: TGTGCCAGCAGACAGGATTTAATGAACACTGAAGCTTTCTTT. The rearrangement joins TRBV11-1 to TRBJ1-1, with TRBD1 as a possible D gene (5 bases). The CDR3 length is 14 residues. Germline lookup yields CDR1 SGHAT and CDR2 FQDESV (reference sequence). Trimming left V 6 bases short and J 0 bases short, with 11 bases between.

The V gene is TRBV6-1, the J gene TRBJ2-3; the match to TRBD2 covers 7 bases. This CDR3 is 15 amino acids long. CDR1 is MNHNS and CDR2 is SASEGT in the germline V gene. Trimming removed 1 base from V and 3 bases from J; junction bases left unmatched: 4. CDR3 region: CASSEGWEGTDTQYF. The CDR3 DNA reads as TGTGCCAGCAGTGAAGGTTGGGAGGGGACAGATACGCAGTATTTT.

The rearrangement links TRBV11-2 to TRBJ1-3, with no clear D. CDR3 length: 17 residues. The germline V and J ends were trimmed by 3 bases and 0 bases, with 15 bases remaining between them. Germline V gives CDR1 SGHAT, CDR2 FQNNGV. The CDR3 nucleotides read TGTGCCAGCAGCTTGGCGGGCGCGGGAAACTCTGGAAACACCATATATTTT. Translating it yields CASSLAGAGNSGNTIYF.

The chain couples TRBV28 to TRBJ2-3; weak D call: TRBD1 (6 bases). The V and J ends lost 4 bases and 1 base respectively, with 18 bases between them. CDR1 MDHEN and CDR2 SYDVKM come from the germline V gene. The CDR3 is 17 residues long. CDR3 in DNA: TGTGCCAGCAGTTCCCTCGAAACAGGGCTTGGCACAGATACGCAGTATTTT. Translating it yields CASSSLETGLGTDTQYF.

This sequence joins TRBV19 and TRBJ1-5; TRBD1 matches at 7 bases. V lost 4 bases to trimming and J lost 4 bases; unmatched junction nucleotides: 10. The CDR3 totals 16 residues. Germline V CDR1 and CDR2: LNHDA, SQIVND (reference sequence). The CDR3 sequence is CASSTPKGQINQPQHF. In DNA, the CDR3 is TGTGCCAGTAGTACTCCCAAGGGACAGATAAATCAGCCCCAGCATTTT.

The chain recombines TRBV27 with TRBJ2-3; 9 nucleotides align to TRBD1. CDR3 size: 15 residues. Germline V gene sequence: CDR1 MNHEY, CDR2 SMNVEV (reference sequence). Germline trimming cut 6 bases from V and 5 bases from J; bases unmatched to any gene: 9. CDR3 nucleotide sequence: TGTGCCAGCAGGGACAGGGGTGTTTTAGGAGATACGCAGTATTTT. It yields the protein CASRDRGVLGDTQYF.

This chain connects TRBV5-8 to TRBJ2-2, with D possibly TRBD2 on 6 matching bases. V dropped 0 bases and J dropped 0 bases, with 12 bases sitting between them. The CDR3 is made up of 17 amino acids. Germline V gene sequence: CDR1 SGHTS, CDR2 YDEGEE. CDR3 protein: CASSLAVASANTGELFF. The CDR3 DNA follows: TGTGCCAGCAGCTTGGCCGTAGCTAGCGCGAACACCGGGGAGCTGTTTTTT.

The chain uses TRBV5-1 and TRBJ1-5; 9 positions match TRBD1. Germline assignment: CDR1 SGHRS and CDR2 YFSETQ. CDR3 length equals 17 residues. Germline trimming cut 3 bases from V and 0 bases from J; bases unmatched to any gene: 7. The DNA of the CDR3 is TGCGCCAGCAGCTACGGACAGGGGTACTATAGCAATCAGCCCCAGCATTTT. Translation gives CASSYGQGYYSNQPQHF.

The CDR3 DNA reads as TGTGCCAGCAGTGAACAAGGGGTAGGATCACCCCTCCACTTT. Its translation is CASSEQGVGSPLHF. The chain employs TRBV2 and TRBJ1-6; possibly TRBD1 for D (5 bases). Deletions cut 2 bases from V and 10 bases from J, with 12 bases between. Per the germline V gene, CDR1 is SNHLY and CDR2 is FYNNEI. This CDR3 has 14 residues.

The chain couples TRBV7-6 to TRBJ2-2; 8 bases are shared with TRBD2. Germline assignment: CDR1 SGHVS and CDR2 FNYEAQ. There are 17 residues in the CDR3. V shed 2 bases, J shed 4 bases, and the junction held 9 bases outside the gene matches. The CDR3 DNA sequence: TGTGCCAGCAGCTTATCCTATAGCGGGATGGGCACCGGGGAGCTGTTTTTT. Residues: CASSLSYSGMGTGELFF.